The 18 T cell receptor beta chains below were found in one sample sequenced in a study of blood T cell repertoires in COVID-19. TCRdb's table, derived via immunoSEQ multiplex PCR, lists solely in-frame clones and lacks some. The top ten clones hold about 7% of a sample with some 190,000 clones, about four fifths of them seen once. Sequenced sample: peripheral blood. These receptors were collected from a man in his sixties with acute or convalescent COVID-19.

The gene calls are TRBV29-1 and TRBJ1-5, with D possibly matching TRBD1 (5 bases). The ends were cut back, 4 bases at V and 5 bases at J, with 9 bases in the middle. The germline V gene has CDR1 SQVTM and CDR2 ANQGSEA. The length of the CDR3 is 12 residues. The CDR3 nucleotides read TGCAGCGTTGGGGAAGGGGATCAGCCCCAGCATTTT. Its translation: CSVGEGDQPQHF.

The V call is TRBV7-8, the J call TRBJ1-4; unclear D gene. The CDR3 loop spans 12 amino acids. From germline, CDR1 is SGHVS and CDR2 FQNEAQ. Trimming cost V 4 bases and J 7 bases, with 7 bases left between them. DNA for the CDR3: TGTGCCAGCAGCTCGGGATTTGAAAAACTGTTTTTT. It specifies CASSSGFEKLFF.

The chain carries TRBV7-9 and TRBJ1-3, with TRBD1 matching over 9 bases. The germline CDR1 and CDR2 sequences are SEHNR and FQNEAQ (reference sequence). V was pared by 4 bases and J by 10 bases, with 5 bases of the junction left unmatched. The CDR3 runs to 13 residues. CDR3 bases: TGTGCCAGCAGCTACGGGACAGGGAATACCATATATTTT. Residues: CASSYGTGNTIYF.

The CDR3 protein is CASSKDRAYGYTF. The CDR3 DNA follows: TGTGCCAGTAGTAAAGACAGGGCCTATGGCTACACCTTC. The V and J genes are TRBV19 and TRBJ1-2; 7 positions match TRBD1. CDR1 LNHDA and CDR2 SQIVND come from the germline V gene (reference sequence). V lost 4 bases and J lost 4; bases outside the gene matches: 3. The CDR3 contains 13 residues. The variable domain in full, completed from reference TRBV19 and TRBJ1-2, reads DGGITQSPKYLFRKEGQNVTLSCEQNLNHDAMYWYRQDPGQGLRLIYYSQIVNDFQKGDIAEGYSVSREKKESFPLTVTSAQKNPTAFYLCASSKDRAYGYTFGSGTRLTVV.

The CDR3 coding sequence is TGTGCCAGCAGCGCCCACCCGGCCCAAGCGAATGAGCAGTTCTTC. Translating gives CASSAHPAQANEQFF. The chain combines TRBV9 with TRBJ2-1; no clear D. The V gene's germline CDR1 is SGDLS and CDR2 YYNGEE. CDR3 length: 15 amino acids. V was clipped by 3 bases and J by 7 bases, with 17 bases between them.

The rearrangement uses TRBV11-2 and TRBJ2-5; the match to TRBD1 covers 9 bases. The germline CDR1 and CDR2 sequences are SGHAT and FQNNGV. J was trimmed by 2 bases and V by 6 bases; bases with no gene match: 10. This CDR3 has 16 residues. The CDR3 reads CASSFTTGGWQETQYF. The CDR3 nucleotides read TGTGCCAGCAGTTTTACAACAGGGGGCTGGCAAGAGACCCAGTACTTC.

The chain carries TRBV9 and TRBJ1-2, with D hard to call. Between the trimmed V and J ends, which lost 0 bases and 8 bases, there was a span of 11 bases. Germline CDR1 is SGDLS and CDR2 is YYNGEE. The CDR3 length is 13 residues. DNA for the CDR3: TGTGCCAGCAGCGTAGGGTCCTCCCGGGGCTACACCTTC. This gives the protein CASSVGSSRGYTF.

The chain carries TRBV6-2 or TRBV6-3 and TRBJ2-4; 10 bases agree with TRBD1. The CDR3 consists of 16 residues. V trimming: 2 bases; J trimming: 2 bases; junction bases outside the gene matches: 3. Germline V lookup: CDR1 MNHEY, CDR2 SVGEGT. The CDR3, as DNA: TGTGCCAGCAGTTACGGACAGGGGGTGTCCAAAAACATTCAGTACTTC. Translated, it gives CASSYGQGVSKNIQYF.

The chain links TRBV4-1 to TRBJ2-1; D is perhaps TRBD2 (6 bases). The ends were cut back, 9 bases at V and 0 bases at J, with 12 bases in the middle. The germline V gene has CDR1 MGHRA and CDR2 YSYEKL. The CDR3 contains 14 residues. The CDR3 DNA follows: TGCGCCAGTACAAGCGGGTCCTCCTACAATGAGCAGTTCTTC. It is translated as CASTSGSSYNEQFF.

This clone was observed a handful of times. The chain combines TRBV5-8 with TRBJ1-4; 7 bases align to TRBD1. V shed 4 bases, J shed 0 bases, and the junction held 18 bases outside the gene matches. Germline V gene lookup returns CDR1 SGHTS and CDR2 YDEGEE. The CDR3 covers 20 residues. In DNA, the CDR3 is TGTGCCAGCAGCCCACTACTGGGGACAGAACCCTTTGCAACTAATGAAAAACTGTTTTTT. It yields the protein CASSPLLGTEPFATNEKLFF. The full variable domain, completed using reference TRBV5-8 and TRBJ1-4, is EAGVTQSPTHLIKTRGQQATLRCSPISGHTSVYWYQQALGLGLQFLLWYDEGEERNRGNFPPRFSGRQFPNYSSELNVNALELEDSALYLCASSPLLGTEPFATNEKLFFGSGTQLSVL.

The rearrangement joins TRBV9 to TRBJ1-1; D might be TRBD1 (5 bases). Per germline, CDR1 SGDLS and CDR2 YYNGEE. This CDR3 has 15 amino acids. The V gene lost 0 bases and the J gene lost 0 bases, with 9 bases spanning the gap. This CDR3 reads CASSVDPGMNTEAFF. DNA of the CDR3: TGTGCCAGCAGCGTAGACCCAGGGATGAACACTGAAGCTTTCTTT.

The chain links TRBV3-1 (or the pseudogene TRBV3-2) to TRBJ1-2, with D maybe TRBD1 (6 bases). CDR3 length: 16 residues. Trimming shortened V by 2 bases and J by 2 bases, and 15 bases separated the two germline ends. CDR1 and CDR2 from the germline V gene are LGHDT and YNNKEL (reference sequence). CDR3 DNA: TGTGCCAGCAGCCAAAACTTACAGGGATCCAACTATGGCTACACCTTC. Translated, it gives CASSQNLQGSNYGYTF.

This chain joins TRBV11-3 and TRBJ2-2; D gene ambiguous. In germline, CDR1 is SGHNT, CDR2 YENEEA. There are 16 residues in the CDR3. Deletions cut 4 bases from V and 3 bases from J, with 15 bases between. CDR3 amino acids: CASSSGQATDTGELFF. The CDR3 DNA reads TGTGCCAGCAGCTCCGGCCAGGCCACCGACACCGGGGAGCTGTTTTTT.

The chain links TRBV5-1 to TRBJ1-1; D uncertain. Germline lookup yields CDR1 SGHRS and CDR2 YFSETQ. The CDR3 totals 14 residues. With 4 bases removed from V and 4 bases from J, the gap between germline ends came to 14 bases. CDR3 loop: CASSPREGSTEAFF. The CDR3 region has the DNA TGCGCCAGCAGCCCCCGGGAGGGCAGCACTGAAGCTTTCTTT.

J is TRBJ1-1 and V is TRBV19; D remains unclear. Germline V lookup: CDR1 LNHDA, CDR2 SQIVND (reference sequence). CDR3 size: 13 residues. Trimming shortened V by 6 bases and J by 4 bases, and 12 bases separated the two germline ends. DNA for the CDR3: TGTGCCAGTAGGAGGTTATTAGGCACTGAAGCTTTCTTT. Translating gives CASRRLLGTEAFF.

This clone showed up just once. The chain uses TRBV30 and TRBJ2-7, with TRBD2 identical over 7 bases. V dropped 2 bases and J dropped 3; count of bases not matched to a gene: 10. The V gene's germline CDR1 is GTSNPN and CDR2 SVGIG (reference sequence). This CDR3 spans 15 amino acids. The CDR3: CAWSRLARLGYEQYF. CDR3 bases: TGTGCCTGGAGTAGACTAGCCCGCCTAGGCTACGAGCAGTACTTC.

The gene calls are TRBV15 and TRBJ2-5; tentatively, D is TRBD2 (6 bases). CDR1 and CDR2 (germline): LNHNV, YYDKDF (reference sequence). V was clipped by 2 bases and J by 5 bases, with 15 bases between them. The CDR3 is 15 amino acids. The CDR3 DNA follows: TGTGCCACCAGCAGACTGGACGGGAGCCAGGAGACCCAGTACTTC. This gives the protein CATSRLDGSQETQYF.

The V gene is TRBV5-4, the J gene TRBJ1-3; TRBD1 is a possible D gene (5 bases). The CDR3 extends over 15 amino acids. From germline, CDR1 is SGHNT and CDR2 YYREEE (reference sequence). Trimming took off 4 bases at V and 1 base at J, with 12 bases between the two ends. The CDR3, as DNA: TGTGCCAGCAGCCCGGGGGGATCGTCTGGAAACACCATATATTTT. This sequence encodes CASSPGGSSGNTIYF.